One TCR beta chain is described in this entry. Researchers sorted participants into cohorts using their self-reported clinical history. This entry is derived from a study of blood T cell repertoires in COVID-19. This CDR3 has 15 residues. Trimming removed 3 bases from V and 2 bases from J, with 15 bases in between. Germline CDR1 reads SGHDT; CDR2 reads YYEEEE. TCRdb keeps only in-frame clones here, not all; method: immunoSEQ multiplex PCR. The repertoire has around 370,000 clones, 88% of them found once; the top ten carry around 1.2%. V and J are TRBV5-6 and TRBJ2-7, with D perhaps matching TRBD1 (5 bases). The sequenced sample consisted of PBMCs or T cells enriched from blood (not recorded which). The sequence was collected from a woman between 18 and 29 years old who had recovered from COVID-19. CDR3 sequence reads: CASSWGRTETYEQYF. The CDR3 DNA follows: TGTGCCAGCAGCTGGGGCCGGACGGAGACCTACGAGCAGTACTTC.